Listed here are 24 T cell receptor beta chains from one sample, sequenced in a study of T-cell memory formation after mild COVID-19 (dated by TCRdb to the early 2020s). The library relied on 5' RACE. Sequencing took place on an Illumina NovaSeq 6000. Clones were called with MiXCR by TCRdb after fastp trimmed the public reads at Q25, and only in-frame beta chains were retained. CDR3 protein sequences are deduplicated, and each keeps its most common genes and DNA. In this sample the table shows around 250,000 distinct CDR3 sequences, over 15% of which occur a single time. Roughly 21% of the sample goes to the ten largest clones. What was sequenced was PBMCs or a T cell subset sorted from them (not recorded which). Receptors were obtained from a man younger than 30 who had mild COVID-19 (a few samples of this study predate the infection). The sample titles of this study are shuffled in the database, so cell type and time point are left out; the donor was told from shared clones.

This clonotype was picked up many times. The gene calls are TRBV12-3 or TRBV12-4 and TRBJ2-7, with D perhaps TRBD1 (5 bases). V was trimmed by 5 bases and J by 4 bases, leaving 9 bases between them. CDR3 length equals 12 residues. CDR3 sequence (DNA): TGTGCCAGCAGTGACCAGGGATACGAGCAGTACTTC. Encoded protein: CASSDQGYEQYF.

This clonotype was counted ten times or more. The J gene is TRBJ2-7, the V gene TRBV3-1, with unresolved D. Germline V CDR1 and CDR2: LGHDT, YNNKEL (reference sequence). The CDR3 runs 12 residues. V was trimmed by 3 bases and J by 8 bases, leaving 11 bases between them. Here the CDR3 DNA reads TGTGCCAGCAGCCATGAGAGCAGGCAGCAGTACTTC. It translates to CASSHESRQQYF.

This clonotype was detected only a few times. This CDR3 reads CASSQTGVGETQYF. In nucleotides, the CDR3 is TGTGCCAGCAGTCAGACAGGGGTTGGGGAGACCCAGTACTTC. V gene TRBV12-3 or TRBV12-4 combines with J gene TRBJ2-5; 8 bases line up with TRBD1. J was trimmed by 5 bases and V by 5 bases; bases with no gene match: 7. The CDR3 consists of 14 residues.

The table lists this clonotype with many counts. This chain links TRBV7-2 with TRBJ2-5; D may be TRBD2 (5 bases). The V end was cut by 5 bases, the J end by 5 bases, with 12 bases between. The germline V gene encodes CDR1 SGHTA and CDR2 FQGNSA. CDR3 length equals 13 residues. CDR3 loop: CASSPGGGETQYF. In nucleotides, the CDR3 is TGTGCCAGCAGCCCTGGAGGTGGGGAGACCCAGTACTTC.

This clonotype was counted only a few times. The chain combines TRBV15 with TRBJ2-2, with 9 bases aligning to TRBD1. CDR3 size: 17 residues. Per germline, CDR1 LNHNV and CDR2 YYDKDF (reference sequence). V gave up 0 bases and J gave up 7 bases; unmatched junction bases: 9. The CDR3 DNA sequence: TGTGCCACCAGCAGAGATCTGCCGGGACAGGGAATCGGGGAGCTGTTTTTT. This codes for CATSRDLPGQGIGELFF.

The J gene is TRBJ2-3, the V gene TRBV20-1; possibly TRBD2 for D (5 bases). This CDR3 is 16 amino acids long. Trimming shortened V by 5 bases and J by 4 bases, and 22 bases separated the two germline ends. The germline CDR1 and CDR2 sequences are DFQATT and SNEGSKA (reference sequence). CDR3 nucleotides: TGCAGTGCTGAGCCCGGCACTAGGGCCGGCTCAGATACGCAGTATTTT. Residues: CSAEPGTRAGSDTQYF.

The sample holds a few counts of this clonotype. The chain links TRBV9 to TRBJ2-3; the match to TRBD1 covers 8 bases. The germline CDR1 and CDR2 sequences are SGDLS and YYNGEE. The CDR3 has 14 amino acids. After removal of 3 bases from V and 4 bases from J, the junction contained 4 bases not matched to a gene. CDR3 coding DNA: TGTGCCAGCAGCGACGACAGGGGCCCAGATACGCAGTATTTT. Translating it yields CASSDDRGPDTQYF.

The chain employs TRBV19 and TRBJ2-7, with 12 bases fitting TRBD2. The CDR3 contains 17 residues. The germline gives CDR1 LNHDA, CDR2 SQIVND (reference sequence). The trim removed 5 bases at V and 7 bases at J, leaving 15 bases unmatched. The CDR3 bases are TGTGCCAGTAGTCCCGAACTTCGGACTAGCGGGGAGACTGAGCAGTACTTC. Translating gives CASSPELRTSGETEQYF.

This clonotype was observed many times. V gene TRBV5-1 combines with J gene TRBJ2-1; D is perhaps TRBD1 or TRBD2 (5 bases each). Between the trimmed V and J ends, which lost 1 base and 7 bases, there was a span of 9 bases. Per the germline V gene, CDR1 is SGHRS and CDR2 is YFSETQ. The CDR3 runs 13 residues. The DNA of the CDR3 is TGCGCCAGCAGCTTGTGGGGCGGGAATGAGCAGTTCTTC. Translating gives CASSLWGGNEQFF.

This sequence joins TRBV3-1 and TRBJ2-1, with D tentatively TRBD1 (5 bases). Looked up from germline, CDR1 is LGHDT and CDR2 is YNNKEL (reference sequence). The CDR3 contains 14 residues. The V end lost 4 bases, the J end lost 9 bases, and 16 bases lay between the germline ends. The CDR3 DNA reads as TGTGCCAGCAGCCGTCCCGATGGGGCAAGTGAGCAGTTCTTC. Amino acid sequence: CASSRPDGASEQFF.

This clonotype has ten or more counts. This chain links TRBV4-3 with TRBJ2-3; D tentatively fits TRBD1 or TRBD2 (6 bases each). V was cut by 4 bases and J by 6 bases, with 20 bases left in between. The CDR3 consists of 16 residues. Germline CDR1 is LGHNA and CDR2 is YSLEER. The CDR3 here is CASSLQSLGGRDTQYF. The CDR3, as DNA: TGCGCCAGCAGCCTTCAATCCTTGGGGGGCCGGGATACGCAGTATTTT.

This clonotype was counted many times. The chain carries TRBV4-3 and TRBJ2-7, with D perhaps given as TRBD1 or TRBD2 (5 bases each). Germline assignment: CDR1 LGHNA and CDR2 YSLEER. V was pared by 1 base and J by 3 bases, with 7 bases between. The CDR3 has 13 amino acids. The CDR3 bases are TGCGCCAGCAGCCAAGTTGGGGGCTACGAGCAGTACTTC. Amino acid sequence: CASSQVGGYEQYF.

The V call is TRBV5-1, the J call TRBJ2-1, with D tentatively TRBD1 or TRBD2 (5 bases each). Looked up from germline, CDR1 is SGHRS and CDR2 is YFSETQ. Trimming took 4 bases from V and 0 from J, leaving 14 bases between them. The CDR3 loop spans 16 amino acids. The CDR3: CASSPRGGTSYNEQFF. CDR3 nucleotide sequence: TGCGCCAGCAGCCCCCGGGGTGGGACCTCCTACAATGAGCAGTTCTTC.

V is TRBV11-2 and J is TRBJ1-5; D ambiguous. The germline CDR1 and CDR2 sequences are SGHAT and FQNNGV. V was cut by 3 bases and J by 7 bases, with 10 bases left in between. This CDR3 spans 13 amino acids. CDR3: CASSFGFLQPQHF. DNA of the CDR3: TGTGCCAGCAGCTTTGGGTTCCTCCAGCCCCAGCATTTT.

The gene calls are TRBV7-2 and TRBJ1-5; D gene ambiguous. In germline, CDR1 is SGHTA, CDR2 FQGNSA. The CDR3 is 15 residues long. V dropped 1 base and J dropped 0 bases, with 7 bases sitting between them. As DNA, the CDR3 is TGTGCCAGCAGCTTAGTCGGCAGTAGCAATCAGCCCCAGCATTTT. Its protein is CASSLVGSSNQPQHF.

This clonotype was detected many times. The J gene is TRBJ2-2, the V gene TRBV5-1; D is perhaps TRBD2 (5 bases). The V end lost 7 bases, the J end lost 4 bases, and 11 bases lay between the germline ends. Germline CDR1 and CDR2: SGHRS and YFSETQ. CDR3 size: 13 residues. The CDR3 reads CASRGLSTGELFF. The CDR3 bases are TGCGCCAGCCGCGGACTGAGCACCGGGGAGCTGTTTTTT.

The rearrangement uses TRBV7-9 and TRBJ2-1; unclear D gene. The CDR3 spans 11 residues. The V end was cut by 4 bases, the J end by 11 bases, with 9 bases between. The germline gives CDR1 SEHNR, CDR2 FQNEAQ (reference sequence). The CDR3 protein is CASSSELKQFF. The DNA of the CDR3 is TGTGCCAGCAGCTCCGAGCTAAAGCAGTTCTTC.

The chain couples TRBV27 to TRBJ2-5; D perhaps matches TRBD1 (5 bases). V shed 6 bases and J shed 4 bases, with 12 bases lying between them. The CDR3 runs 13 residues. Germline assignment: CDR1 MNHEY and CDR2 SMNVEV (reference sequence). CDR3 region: CASSYRTRETQYF. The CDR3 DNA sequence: TGTGCCAGCAGCTATCGGACACGAGAGACCCAGTACTTC.

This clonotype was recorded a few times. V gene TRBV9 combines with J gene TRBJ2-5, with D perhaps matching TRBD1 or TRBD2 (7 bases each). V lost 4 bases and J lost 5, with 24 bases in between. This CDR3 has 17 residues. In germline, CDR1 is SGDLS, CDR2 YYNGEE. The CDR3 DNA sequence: TGTGCCAGCAGCCGGGAGGACAGGTTATCGCTTAGGGAGACCCAGTACTTC. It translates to CASSREDRLSLRETQYF.

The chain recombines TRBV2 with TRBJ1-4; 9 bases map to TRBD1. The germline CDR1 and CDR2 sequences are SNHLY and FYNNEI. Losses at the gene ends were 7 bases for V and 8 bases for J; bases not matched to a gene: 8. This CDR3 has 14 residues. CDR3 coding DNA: TGTGCCAGCACGATGGGACAGGGTCAAGAAAAACTGTTTTTT. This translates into CASTMGQGQEKLFF.

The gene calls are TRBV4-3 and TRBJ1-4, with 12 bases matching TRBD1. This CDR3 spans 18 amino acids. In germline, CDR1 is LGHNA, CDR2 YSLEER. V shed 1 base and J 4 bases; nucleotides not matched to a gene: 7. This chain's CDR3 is CASSQGSGTGGVNEKLFF. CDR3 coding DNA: TGCGCCAGCAGCCAAGGGTCCGGGACAGGGGGCGTTAATGAAAAACTGTTTTTT.

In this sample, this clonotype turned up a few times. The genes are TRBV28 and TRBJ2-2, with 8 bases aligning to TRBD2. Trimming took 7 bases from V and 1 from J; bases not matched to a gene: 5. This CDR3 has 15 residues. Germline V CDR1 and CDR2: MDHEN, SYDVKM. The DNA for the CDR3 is TGTGCCAGCACCAGTGCGGGGGGGAACACCGGGGAGCTGTTTTTT. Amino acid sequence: CASTSAGGNTGELFF.

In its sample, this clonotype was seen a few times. Here the CDR3 DNA reads TGTGCCAGCAGTTACCCGAGCGGCAGGGCGAACACTGAAGCTTTCTTT. Encoded protein: CASSYPSGRANTEAFF. V usage is TRBV6-6 and J usage is TRBJ1-1, with a possible D match to TRBD1 (5 bases). CDR1 MNHNY and CDR2 SVGAGI come from the germline V gene (reference sequence). The CDR3 is 16 amino acids. V lost 2 bases, J lost 1 base, and 14 bases lay in between.

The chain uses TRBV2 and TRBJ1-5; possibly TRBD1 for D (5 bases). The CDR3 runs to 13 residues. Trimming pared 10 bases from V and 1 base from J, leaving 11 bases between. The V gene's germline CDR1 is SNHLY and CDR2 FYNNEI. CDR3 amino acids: CATQGESNQPQHF. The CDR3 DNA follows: TGTGCCACCCAAGGGGAAAGCAATCAGCCCCAGCATTTT.